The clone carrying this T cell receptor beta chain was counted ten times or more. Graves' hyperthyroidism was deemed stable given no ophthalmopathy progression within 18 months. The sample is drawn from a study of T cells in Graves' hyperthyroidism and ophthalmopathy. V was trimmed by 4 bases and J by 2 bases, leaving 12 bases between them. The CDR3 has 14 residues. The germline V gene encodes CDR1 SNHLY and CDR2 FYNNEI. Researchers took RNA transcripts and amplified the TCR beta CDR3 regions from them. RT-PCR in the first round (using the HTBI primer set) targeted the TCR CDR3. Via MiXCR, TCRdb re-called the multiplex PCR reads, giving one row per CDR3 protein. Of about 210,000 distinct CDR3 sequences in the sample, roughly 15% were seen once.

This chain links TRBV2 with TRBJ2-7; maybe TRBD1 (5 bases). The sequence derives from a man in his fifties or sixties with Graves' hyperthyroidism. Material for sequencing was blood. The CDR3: CASSVLGRAYEQYF. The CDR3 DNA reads TGTGCCAGCAGTGTTCTAGGCAGGGCCTACGAGCAGTACTTC.